This T cell receptor beta chain was retrieved from a study of T cells in Graves' hyperthyroidism and ophthalmopathy. Notes on the study in general: A 13 V-J model separated ophthalmopathy from stable hyperthyroidism.

Graves' hyperthyroidism qualified as stable when ophthalmopathy did not progress within 18 months. Hyperthyroidism in the patients, aged 18 to 65, was newly diagnosed and under 2 months in duration. An approximately 10 ml volume of fresh peripheral blood provided the PBMCs. It was RNA transcripts that yielded the amplified TCR beta CDR3 regions. Using the HTBI primer set, a first-round RT-PCR was run on the TCR CDR3. TCRdb re-analysed the multiplex PCR reads in MiXCR, keeping a single row per CDR3 protein. The repertoire holds under 700,000 distinct CDR3 sequences, with 16% as singletons. This clonotype was seen a handful of times. Its antigen remains unknown. Material: blood. This sequence was found in a woman aged 18-29 years with Graves' hyperthyroidism.

As DNA, the CDR3 is TGTGCCAGCAGTTCGGACAGGGTGAATCGGCATCCCCAGCATTTT. Translated, it gives CASSSDRVNRHPQHF. The V gene is TRBV27, the J gene TRBJ1-5, with 8 nucleotides matching TRBD1. V shed 4 bases and J 10 bases; nucleotides not matched to a gene: 12. The CDR3 has 15 amino acids. The germline V gene has CDR1 MNHEY and CDR2 SMNVEV (reference sequence).